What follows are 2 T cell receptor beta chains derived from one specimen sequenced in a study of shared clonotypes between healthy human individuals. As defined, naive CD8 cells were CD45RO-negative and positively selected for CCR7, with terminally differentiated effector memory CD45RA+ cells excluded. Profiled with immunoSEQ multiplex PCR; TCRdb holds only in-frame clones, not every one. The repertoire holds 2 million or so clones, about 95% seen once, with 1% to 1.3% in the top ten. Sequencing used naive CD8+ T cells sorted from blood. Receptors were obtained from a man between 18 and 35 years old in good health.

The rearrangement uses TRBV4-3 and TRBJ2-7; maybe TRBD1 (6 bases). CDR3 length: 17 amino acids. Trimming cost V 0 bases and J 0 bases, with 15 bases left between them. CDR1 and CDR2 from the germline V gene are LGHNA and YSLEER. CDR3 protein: CASSQEYPPDSSYEQYF. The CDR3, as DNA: TGCGCCAGCAGCCAAGAATACCCGCCGGACAGCTCCTACGAGCAGTACTTC.

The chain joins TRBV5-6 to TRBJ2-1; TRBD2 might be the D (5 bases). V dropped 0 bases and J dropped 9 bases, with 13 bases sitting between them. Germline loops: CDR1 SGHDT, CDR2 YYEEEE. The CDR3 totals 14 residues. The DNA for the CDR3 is TGTGCCAGCAGCTTGGCCGAGGGAGTAGGTGAGCAGTTCTTC. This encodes CASSLAEGVGEQFF. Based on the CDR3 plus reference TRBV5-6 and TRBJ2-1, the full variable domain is DAGVTQSPTHLIKTRGQQVTLRCSPKSGHDTVSWYQQALGQGPQFIFQYYEEEERQRGNFPDRFSGHQFPNYSSELNVNALLLGDSALYLCASSLAEGVGEQFFGPGTRLTVL.